Listed below are T cell receptor beta chains from one sample, sequenced in a study of T-cell reconstitution after alpha-beta-depleted transplantation in children. TCRdb reprocessed the PCR reads via MiXCR and lists one record per CDR3 protein. Of approximately 500,000 distinct CDR3 sequences listed, roughly a tenth are singletons. The sample in question was PBMCs, obtained before TCRalphabeta/CD19-depleted stem cell transplant. The receptors were gathered from a child aged 2-15 years with inherited bone marrow failure, due to receive a stem cell transplant. CDR3s include the opening cysteine and the closing phenylalanine or tryptophan. D genes are given only for firm matches. Rows give clone size only sometimes, using once, few, many, or a class for an expanded clone.

>TRBJ2-3|TRBD2|.|19|TRBV12-3/TRBV12-4
TGTGCCAGCAGTTCACCGGGACTAGCGGGAGGGCGAACGCCAGATACGCAGTATTTT
CASSSPGLAGGRTPDTQYF
>TRBJ2-1|.|many|16|TRBV24-1
TGTGCCACCAGTGATCTTCGGGCAGGGGCGTACAATGAGCAGTTCTTC
CATSDLRAGAYNEQFF
>TRBJ2-3|.|.|15|TRBV6-5
TGTGCCAGCAGTTTTGACAGGCGATCAACAGATACGCAGTATTTT
CASSFDRRSTDTQYF
>TRBJ2-2|.|.|15|TRBV12-3/TRBV12-4
TGTGCCAGCATTACCTACGGCTCTGGCACCGGGGAGCTGTTTTTT
CASITYGSGTGELFF
>TRBJ2-7|TRBD2|.|14|TRBV6-1
TGTGCCAGCAGGCTCTCAGCGGGGGGGGGCGAGCAGTACTTC
CASRLSAGGGEQYF
>TRBJ2-4|TRBD2|many|19|TRBV11-3
TGTGCCAGCAGCTTAGTACGGGCAGCGGGAGACAAAGCCAAAAACATTCAGTACTTC
CASSLVRAAGDKAKNIQYF
>TRBJ2-2|TRBD1|many|15|TRBV2
TGTGCCAGCAGTGGGGGACAGGTTTCACCCGGGGAGCTGTTTTTT
CASSGGQVSPGELFF
>TRBJ1-1|.|.|13|TRBV2
TGTGCCAGCAGACAGGACCTGAACACTGAAGCTTTCTTT
CASRQDLNTEAFF
>TRBJ1-2|TRBD1|many|14|TRBV3-1
TGTGCCAGCAGCCAATTGACAGGGGAGGATGGCTACACCTTC
CASSQLTGEDGYTF
>TRBJ2-7|.|many|15|TRBV12-3/TRBV12-4
TGTGCCAGCAGTTTAGAAGGGGGGGGCTCCTACGAGCAGTACTTC
CASSLEGGGSYEQYF
>TRBJ2-1|TRBD2|many|17|TRBV12-3/TRBV12-4
TGTGCCAGCAGTTTGGGCAGGGGACTAGCCCAAGGCGATGAGCAGTTCTTC
CASSLGRGLAQGDEQFF
>TRBJ1-5|.|many|16|TRBV28
TGTGCCAGCAGTTTCCCGGACGGGTATGGTTGGCAGCCCCAGCATTTT
CASSFPDGYGWQPQHF
>TRBJ2-5|.|many|15|TRBV25-1
TGTGCCAGCAGCGAGATTAACCGGTACCAAGAGACCCAGTACTTC
CASSEINRYQETQYF
>TRBJ2-5|.|few|15|TRBV2
TGTGCCAGCAGTGTGGCAGGGAGTTTTGGAGAGACCCAGTACTTC
CASSVAGSFGETQYF
>TRBJ2-1|TRBD1|many|16|TRBV24-1
TGTGCCACCAGTGATCTGACAGGGCTCGCCAACAATGAGCAGTTCTTC
CATSDLTGLANNEQFF
>TRBJ2-3|TRBD2|.|19|TRBV11-1
TGTGCCAGCAGGCCGGGACTAGCGGGAGGGCCTTTATCCCCAGATACGCAGTATTTT
CASRPGLAGGPLSPDTQYF
>TRBJ2-1|TRBD2|many|18|TRBV11-1
TGTGCCAGCAGCTTGGCGTCCGGGACTAGCGGGAGATTGAATGAGCAGTTCTTC
CASSLASGTSGRLNEQFF
>TRBJ1-1|.|many|14|TRBV2
TGTGCCAGCAATCGGGACAACATGAACACTGAAGCTTTCTTT
CASNRDNMNTEAFF
>TRBJ2-1|.|.|10|TRBV2
TGTGCCAGCATGTGGAATGAGCAGTTCTTC
CASMWNEQFF
>TRBJ2-3|TRBD1|few|14|TRBV2
TGTGCCAGCAGGTTGACAGGGTACACAGATACGCAGTATTTT
CASRLTGYTDTQYF
>TRBJ2-1|.|many|14|TRBV15
TGTGCCACCAGCAGAGATAAGGTTTACAATGAGCAGTTCTTC
CATSRDKVYNEQFF
>TRBJ2-1|.|many|14|TRBV20-1
TGCAGTGCTATTGGCCACGTATTGGGTAATGAGCAGTTCTTC
CSAIGHVLGNEQFF
>TRBJ2-7|.|.|15|TRBV4-3
TGCGCCAGCAGCCAAGAAGAAGGACACTCCTACGAGCAGTACTTC
CASSQEEGHSYEQYF
>TRBJ2-7|.|many|13|TRBV5-1
TGCGCCAGCAGCTTGGTAGGACAACCAGTCGAGTACTTC
CASSLVGQPVEYF
>TRBJ1-2|.|many|13|TRBV5-1
TGCGCCAGCAGCTTGGGGGATTCGGGTGGCTACACCTTC
CASSLGDSGGYTF
>TRBJ2-7|TRBD2|.|15|TRBV20-1
TGCAGTGCTAGATTCACTAGCGGCAGCTCCTACGAGCAGTACTTC
CSARFTSGSSYEQYF